This T cell receptor (beta chain) came from a study of shared clonotypes between healthy human individuals. Study-wide background: Three CD4 naive, three CD4 memory, two CD8 naive and one CD8 memory plate were used per donor.

Generated by immunoSEQ multiplex PCR, the TCRdb table keeps only in-frame clones and is missing some. The table has roughly 2 million clones, about 94% seen once. Terminally differentiated effector memory CD45RA+ cells were excluded from the naive CD8 cells, which were CD45RO-negative and positively selected for CCR7. Concerning this clone itself: The antigen remains undetermined.

The CDR3 totals 15 residues. CDR1 is SGHTS and CDR2 is YDEGEE in the germline V gene. Trimming removed 5 bases at V and 3 bases at J, with 12 bases between. Regarding the study as a whole: Sorted-subset samples were not fully sequenced, rarefaction indicated.

This TCR derives from a man aged 18 to 30 in good health. The chain couples TRBV5-8 to TRBJ1-6, with a possible D match to TRBD1 (6 bases). The specimen was naive CD8+ T cells sorted from blood. CDR3 loop: CASRGPDSYNSPLHF. In nucleotides, the CDR3 is TGTGCCAGCAGGGGACCGGACAGCTATAATTCACCCCTCCACTTT.